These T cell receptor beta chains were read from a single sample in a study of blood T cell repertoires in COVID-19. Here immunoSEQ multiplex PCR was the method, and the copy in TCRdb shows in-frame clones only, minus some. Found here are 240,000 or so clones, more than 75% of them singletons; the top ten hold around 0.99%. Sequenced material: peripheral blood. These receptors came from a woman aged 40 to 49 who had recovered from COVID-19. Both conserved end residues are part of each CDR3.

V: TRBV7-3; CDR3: CASSASGASYNEQFF
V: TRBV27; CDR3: CASRRQGAGADTQYF
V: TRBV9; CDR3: CASSALGGVGNTIYF
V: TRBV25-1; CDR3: CASSVGQGVYEQYF
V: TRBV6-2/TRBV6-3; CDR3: CASSYSLVGGEQFF
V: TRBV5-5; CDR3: CASSGGLARGETQYF
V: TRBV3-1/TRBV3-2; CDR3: CASTQAGGENEQYF
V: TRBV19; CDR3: CASSGGLGGYEQYF
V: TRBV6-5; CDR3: CASSHEVTGEAFF
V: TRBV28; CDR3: CASSRGTGGYGYTF
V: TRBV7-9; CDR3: CASSLGGMGNTIYF
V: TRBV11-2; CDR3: CASSLRTGGRDEAFF
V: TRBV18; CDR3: CASSPMRGEQFF
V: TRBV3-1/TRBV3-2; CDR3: CASSRLSPDRGGNTIYF
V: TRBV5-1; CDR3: CASSFGDRGADTQYF
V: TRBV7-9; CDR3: CASSPWTGGWGTEAFF
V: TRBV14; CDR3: CASSQDLGAGQYF
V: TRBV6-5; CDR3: CASRPTGTGNTIYF
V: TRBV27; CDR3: CASSLGLAGYEQYF
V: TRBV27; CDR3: CASSFSARTGGGEKLFF
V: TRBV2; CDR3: CASRLAGGWETQYF
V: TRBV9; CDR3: CASSPRGGAGRYYNEQFF
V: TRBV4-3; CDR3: CASSHRRDSRGGYTF
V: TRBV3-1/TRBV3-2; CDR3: CASASTVEAFF
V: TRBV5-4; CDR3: CASSSQYEAFF
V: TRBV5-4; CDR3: CALRRDGTSGNTIYF
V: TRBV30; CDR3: CAWSAEQRMNTEAFF
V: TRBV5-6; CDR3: CASSRVGEAGTQYF
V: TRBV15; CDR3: CATSRSQGAIYGYTF
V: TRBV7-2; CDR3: CASSLGSGTSGRVPDTQYF
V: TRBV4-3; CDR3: CASSQVRAVDEQFF
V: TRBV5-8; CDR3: CASSLNPGTEAFF
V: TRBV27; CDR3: CASSLSTTGFGDGGYTF
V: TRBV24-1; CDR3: CATRAGGTNTEAFF
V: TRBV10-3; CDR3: CAISDPGGASSYEQYF
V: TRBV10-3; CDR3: CAIKAGNYGYTF
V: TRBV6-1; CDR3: CASSEWGTHSNQPQHF
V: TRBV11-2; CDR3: CASSLGAQPQHF
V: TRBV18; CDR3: CASSPSLLVGGYEQYF
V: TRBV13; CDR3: CASSFSGRRTGEQYF
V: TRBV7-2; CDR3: CASSLAKRSEQFF
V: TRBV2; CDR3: CASSGRQGGYGYTF
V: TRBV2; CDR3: CASSEPQGAGGYTF
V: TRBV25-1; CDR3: CASSESGTGSYGYTF
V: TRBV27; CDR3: CASSSAGGPYEQYF
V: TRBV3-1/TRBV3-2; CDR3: CASSQKTGFRYEQYF
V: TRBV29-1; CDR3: CSVGLTGGETQYF
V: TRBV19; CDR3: CASSERQGPYNEQFF
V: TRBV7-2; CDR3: CARTGRREKLFF
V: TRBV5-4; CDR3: CASKSPGYYGYTF
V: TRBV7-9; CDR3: CASSPPTLAPGGTGELFF
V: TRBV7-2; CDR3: CASSLRPTGYYGYTF
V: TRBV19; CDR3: CASSRGTSGDEQYF
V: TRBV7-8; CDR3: CASSGTGTSGVYNEQFF
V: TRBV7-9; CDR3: CASSLTPGRGQETQYF
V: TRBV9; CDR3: CASSSRHSAYGYTF
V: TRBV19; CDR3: CATSPHRVETEAFF
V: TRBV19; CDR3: CASQRGPPGNSPLHF
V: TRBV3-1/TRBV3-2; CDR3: CASSHWDRLHNEQFF